This T cell receptor (beta chain) was captured by sequencing in a study of human T cells and chemical hapten exposure. Points from the study as a whole: Alopecia affecting every donor means their immune response may not match healthy people's. Patch test scores rose with PT1 expanded TCR counts, a positive correlation.

TCRdb re-called the RACE reads through MiXCR, storing one row per CDR3 protein. The data show under 200,000 distinct CDR3 sequences, 25% to 35% seen once. Time point noted: pre-sensitization, week 0. The sample's treatment: therapeutic diphenylcyclopropenone sensitization with weekly scalp DPC. Trimming removed 1 base from V and 8 bases from J; junction bases left unmatched: 14. CDR1 and CDR2 (germline): SQVTM, ANQGSEA. CDR3 length: 18 residues. In the case of this clonotype: What it binds is unknown.

The receptor was derived from a woman aged 25 to 39 with alopecia areata. Some clones in this sample may be carry-over from other donors' samples. This material consisted of whole blood, taken in connection with sensitization to the hapten diphenylcyclopropenone (DPC). The chain carries TRBV29-1 and TRBJ2-1; 13 nucleotides agree with TRBD2. In DNA, the CDR3 is TGCAGCGTTGAAGCATACACTAGCGGGAGGGCCGGTTGGGATGAGCAGTTCTTC. This gives the protein CSVEAYTSGRAGWDEQFF.